The following is a TCR beta chain sequence with its context. Its antigen remains unknown. Germline and junction disagree at one end, which may indicate a read error. TCRdb's table, derived via immunoSEQ multiplex PCR, lists solely in-frame clones and lacks some. Of about 100,000 clones in the sample, 90% were seen once. These data are taken from a study of Tregs in tolerant kidney transplant recipients. Looking at the study overall: The nonmyeloablative bone marrow transplants came from related graft donors, with transient mixed chimerism.

Study outcomes and limitations: Few patients were studied, so findings need validation in larger groups. No direct test of biological reproducibility was done here.

CD4+CD25+CD127- Tregs, CD4+CD25- non-Tregs, CD4 and CD8 cells were sorted. The TCR originated in a human donor who received a combined kidney and bone marrow transplant. Sequencing was performed on CD4+ T cells from blood, taken before the transplant.

CDR3 in amino acids: CASSLDRFNQPQHF. The CDR3 DNA sequence: TGTGCCAGTAGTCTAGACAGGTTCAATCAGCCCCAGCATTTT. This chain links TRBV19 with TRBJ1-5; tentatively, D is TRBD1 (6 bases). The CDR3 consists of 14 residues. Germline V gene data show CDR1 as LNHDA and CDR2 as SQIVND (reference sequence).